This entry concerns a single TCR beta chain. These data come from a study of blood T cell repertoires in COVID-19. CDR1 LGHDT and CDR2 YNNKEL come from the germline V gene (reference sequence). CDR3 length: 12 amino acids. V shed 3 bases and J shed 5 bases, with 5 bases lying between them. The repertoire was sequenced with immunoSEQ multiplex PCR; TCRdb's copy has only in-frame clones and lacks some. Of about 300,000 clones in the sample, about nine tenths were seen once. The TCR originated in a woman younger than 35 who had recovered from COVID-19. This rearrangement joins TRBV3-1 (or the pseudogene TRBV3-2) to TRBJ2-1; D gene ambiguous. Sequenced material: PBMCs or T cells enriched from blood (not recorded which). The CDR3 loop reads CASSQSDNEQFF. CDR3 DNA: TGTGCCAGCAGCCAGTCGGACAATGAGCAGTTCTTC.